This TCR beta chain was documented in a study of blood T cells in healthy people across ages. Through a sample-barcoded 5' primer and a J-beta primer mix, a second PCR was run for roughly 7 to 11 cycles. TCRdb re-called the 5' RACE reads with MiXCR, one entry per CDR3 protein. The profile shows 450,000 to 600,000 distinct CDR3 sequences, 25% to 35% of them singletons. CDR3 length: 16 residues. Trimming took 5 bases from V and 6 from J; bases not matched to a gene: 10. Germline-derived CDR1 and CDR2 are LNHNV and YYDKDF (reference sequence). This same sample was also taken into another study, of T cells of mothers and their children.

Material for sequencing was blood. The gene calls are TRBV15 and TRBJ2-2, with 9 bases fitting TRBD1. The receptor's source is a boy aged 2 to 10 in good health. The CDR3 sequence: CATSDRDRVTAGELFF. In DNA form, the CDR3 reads TGTGCCACCAGCGACCGGGACAGGGTAACCGCCGGGGAGCTGTTTTTT. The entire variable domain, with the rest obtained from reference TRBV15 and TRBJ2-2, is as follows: DAMVIQNPRYQVTQFGKPVTLSCSQTLNHNVMYWYQQKSSQAPKLLFHYYDKDFNNEADTPDNFQSRRPNTSFCFLDIRSPGLGDTAMYLCATSDRDRVTAGELFFGEGSRLTVL.